Listed below are T cell receptor beta chains from one sample, sequenced in a study of shared clonotypes between healthy human individuals. TCRdb's table, derived via immunoSEQ multiplex PCR, lists solely in-frame clones and lacks some. This sample has roughly 2 million clones, with over 85% found just once. The sequencing sample was made of naive CD8+ T cells sorted from blood. These TCRs come from a man between 18 and 35 years old in good health. Each CDR3 is given with its conserved first and last residue. A D gene is named only where the DNA matches it firmly. A row's size may be missing; if present it is once, few, many or a size class.

>TRBJ2-3|.|.|TRBV5-4
TGTGCCAGCAGCTTGGGGTTGGATACGCAGTATTTT
CASSLGLDTQYF
>TRBJ2-1|.|TRBD2|TRBV11-2
TGTGCCAGCAGCTTAATGATTGGACTAGCCTACAATGAGCAGTTCTTC
CASSLMIGLAYNEQFF
>TRBJ2-7|.|.|TRBV6-5
TGTGCCAGCAGTTGGACAGAGGGCGGGGACGAGCAGTACTTC
CASSWTEGGDEQYF
>TRBJ2-7|.|.|TRBV4-3
TGCGCCAGCAGCCAAGATACTGAGGGAAACTACGAGCAGTACTTC
CASSQDTEGNYEQYF
>TRBJ2-2|.|.|TRBV9
TGTGCCAGCAGCGTAGCCCGGTTTTCTTCCGGGGAGCTGTTTTTT
CASSVARFSSGELFF
>TRBJ2-5|.|.|TRBV7-7
TGTGCTAGCAGCTTAGCCCCGGGGGGCCGGATCGGGGGAGAGACCCAGTACTTC
CASSLAPGGRIGGETQYF
>TRBJ2-5|once|TRBD1|TRBV5-6
TGTGCCAGCAGCCATTCAGTTGACAGGGAAGAGACCCAGTACTTC
CASSHSVDREETQYF
>TRBJ2-1|.|.|TRBV30
TGTGCCTGGAAAAGGGTTGGTGCTGAGCAGTTCTTC
CAWKRVGAEQFF
>TRBJ2-7|.|.|TRBV27
TGTGCCAGCAGCTTTACAGGTTACTACGAGCAGTACTTC
CASSFTGYYEQYF
>TRBJ1-2|.|.|TRBV6-5
TGTGCCAGCAGTTACTTGGGGCTAAACTATGGCTACACCTTC
CASSYLGLNYGYTF
>TRBJ2-7|.|.|TRBV11-2
TGTGCCAGCAGCTTCGCGACAGCGGTCTACGAGCAGTACTTC
CASSFATAVYEQYF
>TRBJ2-7|.|.|TRBV9
TGTGCCAGCAGCGAGGGCTACGAGCAGTACTTC
CASSEGYEQYF
>TRBJ1-2|.|.|TRBV29-1
TGCAGCGCCCTTTTGACGGGAGGGAATGGCTACACCTTC
CSALLTGGNGYTF
>TRBJ1-3|.|.|TRBV7-9
TGTGCCAGCAGCCCACCCCGGGGAAACACCATATATTTT
CASSPPRGNTIYF
>TRBJ1-6|.|.|TRBV7-2
TGTGCCAGCAGGGGGGGAAATTCACCCCTCCACTTT
CASRGGNSPLHF
>TRBJ1-1|once|TRBD1|TRBV2
TGTGCCAGCAGTGAGACCGGGACAGGGGCTATGAACACTGAAGCTTTCTTT
CASSETGTGAMNTEAFF
>TRBJ2-7|.|.|TRBV4-1
TGCGCCAGCAGCCTACGTAGCGAGAGTTACTACGAGCAGTACTTC
CASSLRSESYYEQYF
>TRBJ2-7|.|TRBD1|TRBV4-1
TGCGCCAGCAGCCAAGATCCGGACAGGGGTTCCTACGAGCAGTACTTC
CASSQDPDRGSYEQYF
>TRBJ2-7|.|TRBD1|TRBV6-1
TGTGCCAGCGGGGGACAGGAGGGGGCCTACGAGCAGTACTTC
CASGGQEGAYEQYF
>TRBJ2-3|.|TRBD1|TRBV27
TGTGCCAGCAGTTCACAGGGGACCCAGTCTACGGATACGCAGTATTTT
CASSSQGTQSTDTQYF
>TRBJ1-2|.|.|TRBV30
TGTGCCTGGAGCCACGGGGGAGGCGATGGCTACACCTTC
CAWSHGGGDGYTF
>TRBJ1-5|.|.|TRBV28
TGTGCCAGCAGTCCTCCCTACGACAGTTATAGCAATCAGCCCCAGCATTTT
CASSPPYDSYSNQPQHF
>TRBJ1-2|.|.|TRBV19
TGTGCCAGTAGTATCGGACTTAACTATGGCTACACCTTC
CASSIGLNYGYTF
>TRBJ2-7|.|TRBD1|TRBV2
TGTGCCAGCAGTGAACAGGGGGCGTCGTACGAGCAGTACTTC
CASSEQGASYEQYF
>TRBJ2-7|.|TRBD1|TRBV7-2
TGTGCCAGCAGCCTACTAGGGACAGGGGATGAGCAGTACTTC
CASSLLGTGDEQYF
>TRBJ2-1|.|TRBD2|TRBV7-8
TGTGCCAGCAGCTTAACGTCGGCTAGCGGGACTGATGAGCAGTTCTTC
CASSLTSASGTDEQFF
>TRBJ2-7|.|TRBD1|TRBV28
TGTGCCAGCAGTTCCCCTCGGGACAGTTCCTACGAGCAGTACTTC
CASSSPRDSSYEQYF
>TRBJ2-1|once|TRBD1|TRBV27
TGTGCCAGCAGTTTTAGGACAGGGGGCTTGGATGAGCAGTTCTTC
CASSFRTGGLDEQFF
>TRBJ2-7|.|TRBD2|TRBV30
TGTGCCTGGAGTCCGGGACTACATTACGAGCAGTACTTC
CAWSPGLHYEQYF
>TRBJ1-2|.|.|TRBV27
TGTGCCAGCAGTTTTGCGGCGGGTGTCTATGGCTACACCTTC
CASSFAAGVYGYTF
>TRBJ1-1|.|.|TRBV11-2
TGTGCCAGCAGCTTAGGAATCGGGGAGATCCATACTGAAGCTTTCTTT
CASSLGIGEIHTEAFF
>TRBJ2-7|.|.|TRBV27
TGTGCCAGCAGAGGGCCAGGGGAGGAATACGAGCAGTACTTC
CASRGPGEEYEQYF
>TRBJ2-7|.|TRBD1|TRBV19
TGTGCCAGTAGTTCGACAGGGGGAGGCCCCTACGAGCAGTACTTC
CASSSTGGGPYEQYF
>TRBJ2-3|.|TRBD2|TRBV5-1
TGCGCCAGCAGAACTAGCGGGGGGGCAACAGATACGCAGTATTTT
CASRTSGGATDTQYF
>TRBJ2-1|.|.|TRBV20-1
TGCAGTGCTACCAAACCCGATGAGCAGTTCTTC
CSATKPDEQFF
>TRBJ2-3|.|.|TRBV2
TGTGCCAGCCTTACTAGCCTAACCAAAGATACGCAGTATTTT
CASLTSLTKDTQYF
>TRBJ2-2|.|TRBD1|TRBV5-1
TGCGCCAGCACCTCCGAGGGGACAGGGGTGACCGGGGAGCTGTTTTTT
CASTSEGTGVTGELFF
>TRBJ2-3|.|.|TRBV6-1
TGTGCCAGCAGTGAAGAGTGGGCAAACGAAGGGGATACGCAGTATTTT
CASSEEWANEGDTQYF
>TRBJ2-3|.|.|TRBV5-6
TGTGCCAGCAGGGAGAACAATCACCCCACAGATACGCAGTATTTT
CASRENNHPTDTQYF
>TRBJ1-2|.|.|TRBV9
TGTGCCAGCAGCGTCCTTCGGGCGGACCCTACAGGGGGCTACACCTTC
CASSVLRADPTGGYTF
>TRBJ1-2|.|.|TRBV28
TGTGCCAGCAGTTTCACAGGGACCTATGGCTACACCTTC
CASSFTGTYGYTF
>TRBJ2-1|.|TRBD2|TRBV11-2
TGTGCCAGCGGAGGACTAGCAGGAGATAATGAGCAGTTCTTC
CASGGLAGDNEQFF
>TRBJ1-6|.|.|TRBV10-2
TGCGCCAGCGGGGGCCTATATAATTCACCCCTCCACTTT
CASGGLYNSPLHF
>TRBJ2-5|.|.|TRBV6-5
TGTGCCAGCAGTTACTCGTGGTCTGAGCCCCAAGAGACCCAGTACTTC
CASSYSWSEPQETQYF
>TRBJ1-6|.|TRBD1|TRBV28
TGTGCCAGCAGTTTTTCTACTTCAGGGGGCTCCTATAATTCACCCCTCCACTTT
CASSFSTSGGSYNSPLHF
>TRBJ2-3|.|.|TRBV7-9
TGTGCCAGCAGCCCTTTTGGGGAGCAGGAAACAGATACGCAGTATTTT
CASSPFGEQETDTQYF